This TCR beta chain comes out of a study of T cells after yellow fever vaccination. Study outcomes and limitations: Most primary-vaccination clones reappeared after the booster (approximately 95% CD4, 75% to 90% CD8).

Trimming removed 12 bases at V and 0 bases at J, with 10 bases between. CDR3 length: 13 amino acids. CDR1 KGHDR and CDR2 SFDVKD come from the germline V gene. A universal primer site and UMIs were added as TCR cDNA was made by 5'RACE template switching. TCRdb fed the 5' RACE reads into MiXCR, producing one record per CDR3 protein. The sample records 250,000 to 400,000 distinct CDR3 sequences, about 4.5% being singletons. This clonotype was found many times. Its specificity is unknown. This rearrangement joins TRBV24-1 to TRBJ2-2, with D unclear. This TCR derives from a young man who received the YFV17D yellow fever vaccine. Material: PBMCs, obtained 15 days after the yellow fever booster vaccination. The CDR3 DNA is TGTGCCTCCTCGCCAGCGAACACCGGGGAGCTGTTTTTT. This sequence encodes CASSPANTGELFF.